The sample holds a few counts of the clone carrying this T cell receptor beta chain. The ends lost 4 bases at V and 0 bases at J; junction bases unmatched: 4. The CDR3 loop spans 14 amino acids. Germline V gene lookup returns CDR1 SGHRS and CDR2 YFSETQ. The entry originates in a study of blood T cell repertoires in COVID-19. Study-level background: The study drew acute and convalescent COVID-19 samples from the United States, Italy and Spain.

Here immunoSEQ multiplex PCR was the method, and the copy in TCRdb shows in-frame clones only, minus some. The sample has some 250,000 clones, roughly four fifths seen once. The chain recombines TRBV5-1 with TRBJ2-7; TRBD1 matches 7 bases. Input material: peripheral blood. The source is a woman aged 60 to 75 with active or convalescent COVID-19. CDR3 protein: CASSLDRSSYEQYF. The CDR3 DNA sequence: TGCGCCAGCAGCCTGGACAGGAGCTCCTACGAGCAGTACTTC.